This is a list of T cell receptor beta chains from one sample in a study of blood T cell repertoires in COVID-19. Repertoires were generated with immunoSEQ multiplex PCR, while TCRdb's copy carries only in-frame clones and drops some. The table has under 200,000 clones, around 90% seen once. Sequenced input: peripheral blood. The receptors come from a man aged 50 or older with acute or convalescent COVID-19. Each CDR3 is given with its conserved first and last residue. The order of the fields is V gene, J gene, D gene, clone size, CDR3 protein, CDR3 DNA. The D gene is left open where the match is weak. Part of the rows lack a size; the others show once, few, many or a class for expanded clones.

TRBV30	TRBJ2-4	TRBD1	-	CAWSLGQAQYF	TGTGCCTGGAGTTTAGGACAGGCTCAGTACTTC
TRBV24-1	TRBJ2-6	-	-	CATSAGEGGANVLTF	TGTGCCACCAGTGCCGGAGAAGGTGGGGCCAACGTCCTGACTTTC
TRBV6-5	TRBJ2-2	TRBD2	-	CASSFSGGAGGELFF	TGTGCCAGCAGCTTCAGCGGGGGGGCCGGCGGGGAGCTGTTTTTT
TRBV9	TRBJ2-2	TRBD2	-	CASSPLAGVNTGELFF	TGTGCCAGCAGCCCTCTAGCGGGGGTAAACACCGGGGAGCTGTTTTTT
TRBV5-4	TRBJ2-7	TRBD2	-	CASSWVAGDSYEQYF	TGTGCCAGCAGCTGGGTAGCGGGAGACTCCTACGAGCAGTACTTC
TRBV28	TRBJ2-7	-	-	CASSPYKGAHYEQYF	TGTGCCAGCAGTCCTTACAAAGGGGCCCACTACGAGCAGTACTTC
TRBV19	TRBJ1-2	-	-	CASSIDSRRGGYTF	TGTGCCAGTAGTATTGACAGCCGTAGGGGTGGCTACACCTTC
TRBV5-1	TRBJ1-3	TRBD1	once	CASSLGDRGYGNTIYF	TGCGCCAGCAGCTTGGGGGACAGGGGATACGGAAACACCATATATTTT
TRBV6-5	TRBJ2-2	-	-	CASRAREAGELFF	TGTGCCAGCAGGGCTAGGGAGGCCGGGGAGCTGTTTTTT
TRBV30	TRBJ1-2	-	once	CAWRNRVSIYGYTF	TGTGCCTGGAGGAACAGGGTGTCTATCTATGGCTACACCTTC
TRBV7-3	TRBJ2-1	TRBD2	-	CASSSQESGGEQFF	TGTGCCAGCAGCTCACAAGAGAGCGGGGGTGAGCAGTTCTTC
TRBV6-1	TRBJ1-3	-	-	CASSEAHSRSGNTIYF	TGTGCCAGCAGTGAAGCTCACTCTCGCTCTGGAAACACCATATATTTT
TRBV6-5	TRBJ2-2	-	-	CASSYGAGLGSGELFF	TGTGCCAGCAGTTACGGGGCAGGGCTAGGTTCCGGGGAGCTGTTTTTT
TRBV9	TRBJ1-6	TRBD1	few	CASSVEGDRIPLHF	TGTGCCAGCAGCGTAGAAGGGGACAGGATACCCCTCCACTTT
TRBV7-8	TRBJ2-3	TRBD2	-	CASSFSYGGAKWDTQYF	TGTGCCAGCAGCTTTTCTTACGGGGGGGCCAAATGGGATACGCAGTATTTT
TRBV19	TRBJ1-2	-	-	CASQTVYGYTF	TGTGCCAGTCAGACAGTTTATGGCTACACCTTC
TRBV5-1	TRBJ2-2	-	-	CASSSSGRGGLVAGELFF	TGCGCCAGCAGCTCCTCCGGCAGGGGCGGGTTGGTGGCCGGGGAGCTGTTTTTT
TRBV14	TRBJ1-6	TRBD1	-	CASSLWDSTNSPLHF	TGTGCCAGCAGCCTTTGGGACAGCACGAATTCACCCCTCCACTTT
TRBV29-1	TRBJ1-1	-	-	CSVTWAFRMGEAFF	TGCAGCGTCACCTGGGCCTTTCGGATGGGTGAAGCTTTCTTT
TRBV28	TRBJ2-5	-	-	CASSSYDRGQETQYF	TGTGCCAGCAGTTCTTATGATCGAGGGCAAGAGACCCAGTACTTC
TRBV28	TRBJ2-2	-	-	CATTDINTGELFF	TGTGCCACTACGGACATAAACACCGGGGAGCTGTTTTTT
TRBV7-2	TRBJ2-5	-	-	CASSLVGAVGDQYF	TGTGCCAGCAGCTTAGTGGGGGCCGTTGGAGACCAGTACTTC
TRBV30	TRBJ1-1	TRBD1	-	CAWNEGDSRTEAFF	TGTGCCTGGAACGAGGGGGACAGCAGGACTGAAGCTTTCTTT